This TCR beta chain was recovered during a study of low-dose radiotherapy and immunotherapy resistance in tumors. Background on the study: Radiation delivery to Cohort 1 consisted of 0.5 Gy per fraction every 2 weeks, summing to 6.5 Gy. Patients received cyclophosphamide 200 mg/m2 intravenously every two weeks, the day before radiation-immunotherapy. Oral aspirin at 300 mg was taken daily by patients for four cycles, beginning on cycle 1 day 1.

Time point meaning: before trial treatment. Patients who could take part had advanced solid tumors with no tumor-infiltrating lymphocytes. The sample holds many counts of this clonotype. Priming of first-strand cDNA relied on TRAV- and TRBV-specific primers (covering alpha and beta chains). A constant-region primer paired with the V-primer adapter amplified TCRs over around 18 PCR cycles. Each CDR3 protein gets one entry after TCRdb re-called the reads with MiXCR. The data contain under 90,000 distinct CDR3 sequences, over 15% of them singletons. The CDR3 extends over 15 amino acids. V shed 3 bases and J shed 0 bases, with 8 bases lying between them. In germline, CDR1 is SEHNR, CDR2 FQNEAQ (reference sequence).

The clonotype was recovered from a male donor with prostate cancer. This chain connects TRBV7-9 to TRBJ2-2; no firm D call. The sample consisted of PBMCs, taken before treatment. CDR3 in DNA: TGTGCCAGCAGCTTCGGAAGGTCGAACACCGGGGAGCTGTTTTTT. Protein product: CASSFGRSNTGELFF.